Below, 8 T cell receptor beta chains from the same sample are listed, as sequenced in a study of T cell responses to AZD1222 COVID-19 vaccine. The protocol was immunoSEQ multiplex PCR, while the TCRdb copy is restricted to in-frame clones and leaves out a portion. The data contain around 150,000 clones, approximately 90% of them singletons. Sequencing was performed on peripheral blood, taken 28 days after the second AZD1222 dose. The receptors derive from an adult who received the AZD1222 COVID-19 vaccine.

The chain recombines TRBV29-1 with TRBJ2-7; D possibly uses TRBD1 or TRBD2 (5 bases each). Deletions cut 4 bases from V and 7 bases from J, with 20 bases between. The CDR3 spans 14 residues. Germline V lookup: CDR1 SQVTM, CDR2 ANQGSEA. CDR3 nucleotide sequence: TGCAGCGTTGCCCGGGGCGCAGGGTTAGGGGAGCAGTACTTC. Amino acids: CSVARGAGLGEQYF.

J is TRBJ2-7 and V is TRBV9; 10 positions match TRBD1. The CDR3 contains 15 residues. Germline V CDR1 and CDR2: SGDLS, YYNGEE. J lost 5 bases, V lost 4 bases, and 9 bases had no gene match. CDR3: CASSTSGTGVDEQYF. CDR3 coding DNA: TGTGCCAGCAGCACATCCGGGACAGGGGTCGACGAGCAGTACTTC.

V gene TRBV27 combines with J gene TRBJ1-1; D unclear. V was clipped by 1 base and J by 5 bases, with 8 bases between them. The CDR3 is 13 residues long. Germline values: CDR1 MNHEY, CDR2 SMNVEV (reference sequence). CDR3 residues: CASSLLRATEAFF. The DNA of the CDR3 is TGTGCCAGCAGTTTATTGCGGGCAACTGAAGCTTTCTTT.

V usage is TRBV3-1 (or the pseudogene TRBV3-2) and J usage is TRBJ2-7; possible D gene TRBD1, 5 bases. V lost 2 bases and J 6 bases, leaving 14 bases between the germline ends. Germline V gives CDR1 LGHDT, CDR2 YNNKEL (reference sequence). The length of the CDR3 is 14 residues. Here the CDR3 DNA reads TGTGCCAGCAGCCAACGAAGGGGATCCGGCGAGCAGTACTTC. Translated: CASSQRRGSGEQYF.

The chain recombines TRBV28 with TRBJ1-1, with unresolved D. Germline lookup yields CDR1 MDHEN and CDR2 SYDVKM. The CDR3 has 13 residues. V dropped 5 bases and J dropped 4 bases, with 11 bases sitting between them. The CDR3 here is CASSTPGSTEAFF. CDR3 nucleotides: TGTGCCAGCAGTACGCCGGGCAGCACTGAAGCTTTCTTT.

V usage is TRBV6-4 and J usage is TRBJ2-3, with TRBD2 matching over 8 bases. The J segment lost 1 base and the V segment lost 4 bases, leaving 13 bases of the junction unmatched. The germline V gene has CDR1 MRHNA and CDR2 SNTAGT. This CDR3 has 18 amino acids. The CDR3 loop reads CASSVQAGDRGGTDTQYF. CDR3 nucleotide sequence: TGTGCCAGCAGTGTTCAAGCGGGGGACCGGGGGGGCACAGATACGCAGTATTTT.

The chain uses TRBV5-4 and TRBJ1-1; D unclear. The CDR3 has 12 amino acids. CDR1 and CDR2 from the germline V gene are SGHNT and YYREEE (reference sequence). V gave up 0 bases and J gave up 5 bases, with 5 bases separating them. CDR3 DNA sequence: TGTGCCAGCAGCTTGGGGTGGACTGAAGCTTTCTTT. It encodes CASSLGWTEAFF.

This clone has only one observation. This chain connects TRBV27 to TRBJ1-1; D is ambiguous. Trimming removed 2 bases from V and 3 bases from J, with 7 bases in between. Germline values: CDR1 MNHEY, CDR2 SMNVEV (reference sequence). The CDR3 extends over 13 amino acids. As DNA, the CDR3 is TGTGCCAGCAGTTTAGATGTGGACACTGAAGCTTTCTTT. The encoded protein is CASSLDVDTEAFF.